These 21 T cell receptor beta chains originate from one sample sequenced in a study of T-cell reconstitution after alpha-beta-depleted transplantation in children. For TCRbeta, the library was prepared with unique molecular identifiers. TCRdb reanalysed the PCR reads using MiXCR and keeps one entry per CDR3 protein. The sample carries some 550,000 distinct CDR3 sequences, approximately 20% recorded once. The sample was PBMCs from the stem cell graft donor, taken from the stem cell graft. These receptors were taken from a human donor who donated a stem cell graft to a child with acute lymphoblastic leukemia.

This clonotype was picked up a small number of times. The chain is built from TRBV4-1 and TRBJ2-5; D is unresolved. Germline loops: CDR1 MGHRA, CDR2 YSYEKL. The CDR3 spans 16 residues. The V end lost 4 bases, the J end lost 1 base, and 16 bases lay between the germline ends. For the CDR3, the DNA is TGCGCCAGCAGCCCCTTGGACCTCCCGCCCCAAGAGACCCAGTACTTC. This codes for CASSPLDLPPQETQYF.

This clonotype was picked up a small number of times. CDR3 DNA sequence: TGTGCCAGCAGTTTAGCGCTTAGGAGGGCCTACGAGCAGTACTTC. The encoded protein is CASSLALRRAYEQYF. This chain uses TRBV12-3 or TRBV12-4 with TRBJ2-7, with D possibly being TRBD2 (6 bases). The V and J ends lost 0 bases and 2 bases respectively, with 11 bases between them. The CDR3 has 15 amino acids.

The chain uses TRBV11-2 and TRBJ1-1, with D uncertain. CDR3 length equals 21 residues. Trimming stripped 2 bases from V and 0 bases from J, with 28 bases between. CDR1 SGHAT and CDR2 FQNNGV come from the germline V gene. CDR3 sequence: CASSLQFVGIGPMGMNTEAFF. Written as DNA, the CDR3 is TGTGCCAGCAGCTTACAGTTCGTTGGCATTGGTCCTATGGGTATGAACACTGAAGCTTTCTTT.

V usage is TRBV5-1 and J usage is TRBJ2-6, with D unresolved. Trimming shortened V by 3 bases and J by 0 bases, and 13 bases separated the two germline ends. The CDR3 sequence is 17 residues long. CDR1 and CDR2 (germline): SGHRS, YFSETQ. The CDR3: CASSSATSFSGANVLTF. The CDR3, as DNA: TGCGCCAGCAGCTCCGCGACCTCATTCTCTGGGGCCAACGTCCTGACTTTC.

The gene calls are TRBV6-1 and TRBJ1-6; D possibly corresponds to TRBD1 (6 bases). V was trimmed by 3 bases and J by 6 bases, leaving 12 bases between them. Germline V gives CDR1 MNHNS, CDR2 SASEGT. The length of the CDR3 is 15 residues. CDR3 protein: CASSEIGGSNSPLHF. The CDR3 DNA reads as TGTGCCAGCAGTGAGATAGGGGGGAGTAATTCACCCCTCCACTTT.

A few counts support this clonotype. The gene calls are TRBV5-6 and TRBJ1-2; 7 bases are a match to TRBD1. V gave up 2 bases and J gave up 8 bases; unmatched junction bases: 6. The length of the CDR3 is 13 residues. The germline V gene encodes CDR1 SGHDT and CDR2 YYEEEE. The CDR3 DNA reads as TGTGCCAGCAGCTTTGACAGGGTGGAAGGCTACACCTTC. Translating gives CASSFDRVEGYTF. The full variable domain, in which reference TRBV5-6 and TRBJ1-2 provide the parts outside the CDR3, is DAGVTQSPTHLIKTRGQQVTLRCSPKSGHDTVSWYQQALGQGPQFIFQYYEEEERQRGNFPDRFSGHQFPNYSSELNVNALLLGDSALYLCASSFDRVEGYTFGSGTRLTVV.

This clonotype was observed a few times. This CDR3 reads CASSLEQGEKLFF. CDR3 DNA: TGTGCCAGCAGCCTTGAACAGGGTGAAAAACTGTTTTTT. The V gene is TRBV7-9, the J gene TRBJ1-4; TRBD1 is a possible D gene (6 bases). The CDR3 runs to 13 residues. Germline lookup yields CDR1 SEHNR and CDR2 FQNEAQ (reference sequence). V dropped 5 bases and J dropped 7 bases, with 11 bases sitting between them.

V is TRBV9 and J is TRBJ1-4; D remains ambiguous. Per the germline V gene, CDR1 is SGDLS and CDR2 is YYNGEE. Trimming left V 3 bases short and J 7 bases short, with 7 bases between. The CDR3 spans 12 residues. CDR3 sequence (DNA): TGTGCCAGCAGCGGTACGGGTGAAAAACTGTTTTTT. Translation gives CASSGTGEKLFF.

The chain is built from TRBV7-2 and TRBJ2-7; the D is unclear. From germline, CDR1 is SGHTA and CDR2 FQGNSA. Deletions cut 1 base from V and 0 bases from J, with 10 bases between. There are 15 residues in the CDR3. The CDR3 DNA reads TGTGCCAGCAGCTTAGGTGTTCTCCCCTCCTACGAGCAGTACTTC. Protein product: CASSLGVLPSYEQYF.

The CDR3: CASSLWTGGYSNQPQHF. As DNA, the CDR3 is TGTGCCAGCAGCTTGTGGACAGGGGGATATAGCAATCAGCCCCAGCATTTT. V usage is TRBV7-9 and J usage is TRBJ1-5, with 10 bases matching TRBD1. The CDR3 is 17 amino acids. Germline CDR1 reads SEHNR; CDR2 reads FQNEAQ (reference sequence). Trimming removed 3 bases from V and 0 bases from J; junction bases left unmatched: 5.

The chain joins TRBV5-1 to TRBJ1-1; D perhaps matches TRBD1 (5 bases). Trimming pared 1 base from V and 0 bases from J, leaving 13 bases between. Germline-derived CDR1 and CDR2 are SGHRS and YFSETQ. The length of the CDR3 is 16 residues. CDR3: CASSLSPGTMNTEAFF. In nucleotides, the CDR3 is TGCGCCAGCAGCTTGTCCCCAGGGACCATGAACACTGAAGCTTTCTTT.

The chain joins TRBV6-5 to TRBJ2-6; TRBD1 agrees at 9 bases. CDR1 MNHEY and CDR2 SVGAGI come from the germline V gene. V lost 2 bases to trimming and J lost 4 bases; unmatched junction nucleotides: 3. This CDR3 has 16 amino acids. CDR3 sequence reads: CASSYRTGVGANVLTF. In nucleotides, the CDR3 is TGTGCCAGCAGTTACAGGACAGGGGTCGGGGCCAACGTCCTGACTTTC.

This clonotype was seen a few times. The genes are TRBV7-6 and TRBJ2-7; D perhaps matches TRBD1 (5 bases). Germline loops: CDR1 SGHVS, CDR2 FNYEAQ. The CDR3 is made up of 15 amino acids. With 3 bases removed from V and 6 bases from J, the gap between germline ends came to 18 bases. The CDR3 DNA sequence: TGTGCCAGCAGCTTCCGACAGCCCCCGTCTAGCGAGCAGTACTTC. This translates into CASSFRQPPSSEQYF.

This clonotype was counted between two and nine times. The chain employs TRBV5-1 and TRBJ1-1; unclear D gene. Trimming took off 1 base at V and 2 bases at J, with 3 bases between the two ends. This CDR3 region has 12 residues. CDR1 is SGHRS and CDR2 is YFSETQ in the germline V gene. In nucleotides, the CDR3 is TGCGCCAGCAGCTTGTTCAACACTGAAGCTTTCTTT. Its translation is CASSLFNTEAFF.

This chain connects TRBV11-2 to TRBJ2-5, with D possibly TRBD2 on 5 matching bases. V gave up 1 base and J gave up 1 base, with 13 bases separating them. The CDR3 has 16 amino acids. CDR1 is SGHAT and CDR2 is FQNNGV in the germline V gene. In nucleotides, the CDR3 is TGTGCCAGCAGCTTAGTTGGCGGGCCGACCCAAGAGACCCAGTACTTC. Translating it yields CASSLVGGPTQETQYF.

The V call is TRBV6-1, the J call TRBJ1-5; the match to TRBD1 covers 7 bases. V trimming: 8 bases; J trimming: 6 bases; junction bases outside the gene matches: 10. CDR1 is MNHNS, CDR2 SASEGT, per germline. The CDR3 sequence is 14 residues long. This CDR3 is CASRPGGGSQPQHF. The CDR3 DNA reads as TGTGCCAGCCGCCCAGGGGGGGGCAGTCAGCCCCAGCATTTT.

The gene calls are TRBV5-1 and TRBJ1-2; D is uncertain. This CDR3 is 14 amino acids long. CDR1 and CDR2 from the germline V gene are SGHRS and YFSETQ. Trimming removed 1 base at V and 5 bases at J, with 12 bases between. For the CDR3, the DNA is TGCGCCAGCAGCTTGAACCGCCAACATTATGGCTACACCTTC. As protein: CASSLNRQHYGYTF.

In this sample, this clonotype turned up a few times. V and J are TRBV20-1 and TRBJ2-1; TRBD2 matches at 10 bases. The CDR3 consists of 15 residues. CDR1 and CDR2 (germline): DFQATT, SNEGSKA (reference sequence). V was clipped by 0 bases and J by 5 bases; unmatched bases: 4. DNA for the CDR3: TGCAGTGCTAGAGATCCCAGCGGGAGGGACAATGAGCAGTTCTTC. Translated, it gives CSARDPSGRDNEQFF.

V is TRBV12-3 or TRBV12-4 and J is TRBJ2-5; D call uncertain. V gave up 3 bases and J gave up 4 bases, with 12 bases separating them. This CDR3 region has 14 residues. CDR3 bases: TGTGCCAGCAGTTTTGGCAGTACACCAGAGACCCAGTACTTC. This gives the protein CASSFGSTPETQYF.

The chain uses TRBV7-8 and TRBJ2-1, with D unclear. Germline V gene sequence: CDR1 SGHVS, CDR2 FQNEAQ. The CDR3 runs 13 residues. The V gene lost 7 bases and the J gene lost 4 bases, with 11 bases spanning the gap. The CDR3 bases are TGTGCCAGCACCTCGACAAGTTACAATGAGCAGTTCTTC. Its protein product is CASTSTSYNEQFF.

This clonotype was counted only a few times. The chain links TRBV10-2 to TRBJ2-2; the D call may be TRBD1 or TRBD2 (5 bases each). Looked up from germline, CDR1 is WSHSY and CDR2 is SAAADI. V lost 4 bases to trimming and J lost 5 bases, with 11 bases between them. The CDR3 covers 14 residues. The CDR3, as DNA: TGCGCCAGCAGTGTGATCTGGGGGACCGGGGAGCTGTTTTTT. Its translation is CASSVIWGTGELFF.